The clone carrying this T cell receptor (beta chain) has a count of ten or more. Germline V gene sequence: CDR1 LGHNA, CDR2 YSLEER. The CDR3 loop spans 14 amino acids. V was pared by 1 base and J by 5 bases, with 11 bases between. Listed TCR primers and previously described methods were used for bulk TCR libraries. A single record per CDR3 protein comes from TCRdb applying MiXCR to the PCR reads. The sample comprises some 93,000 distinct CDR3 sequences, over 20% of which are singletons, and 0.8% to 1.2% rests with the top ten. The data belong to a study of molecular identifiers for immune sequencing clone quantification.

This chain uses TRBV4-3 with TRBJ2-5; TRBD1 might be the D (6 bases). The TCR was taken from a human donor in good health. Some libraries in this study had Jurkat cell RNA spiked in. Sequences were obtained from naive CD8+ T cells from blood, with Jurkat cell RNA spiked in. Subset here: FACS-sorted CD8+CD4-CCR7+CD45RA+ naive T cells. CDR3 bases: TGCGCCAGCAGCCAAGGGCAGGGGCCGGAGACCCAGTACTTC. It codes for CASSQGQGPETQYF.